This T cell receptor (beta chain) is drawn from a study of cytomegalovirus exposure and HLA in healthy donors. Study-wide results and limits: According to a later analysis, TCR clusters from the first cohort tended to co-occur in the approximately 130 validation repertoires.

The CDR3 sequence is 12 residues long. CDR1 is GTSNPN and CDR2 is SVGIG in the germline V gene (reference sequence). Trimming stripped 4 bases from V and 2 bases from J, with 8 bases between. About this clone: Its antigen is unknown.

Assay used: immunoSEQ multiplex PCR; TCRdb lists only in-frame clones, some missing. Altogether roughly 180,000 clones are present, roughly nine tenths being singletons, with the ten largest covering 6.5% to 7.5%. Sequencing was performed on PBMCs. The chain is built from TRBV30 and TRBJ1-1; the D is unclear. This sequence originates from a man aged 25 to 45 in good health and CMV-seropositive. The CDR3 sequence: CAWTAFNTEAFF. The CDR3, as DNA: TGTGCCTGGACAGCCTTTAACACTGAAGCTTTCTTT. The variable domain in full, completed from reference TRBV30 and TRBJ1-1, reads SQTIHQWPATLVQPVGSPLSLECTVEGTSNPNLYWYRQAAGRGLQLLFYSVGIGQISSEVPQNLSASRPQDRQFILSSKKLLLSDSGFYLCAWTAFNTEAFFGQGTRLTVV.